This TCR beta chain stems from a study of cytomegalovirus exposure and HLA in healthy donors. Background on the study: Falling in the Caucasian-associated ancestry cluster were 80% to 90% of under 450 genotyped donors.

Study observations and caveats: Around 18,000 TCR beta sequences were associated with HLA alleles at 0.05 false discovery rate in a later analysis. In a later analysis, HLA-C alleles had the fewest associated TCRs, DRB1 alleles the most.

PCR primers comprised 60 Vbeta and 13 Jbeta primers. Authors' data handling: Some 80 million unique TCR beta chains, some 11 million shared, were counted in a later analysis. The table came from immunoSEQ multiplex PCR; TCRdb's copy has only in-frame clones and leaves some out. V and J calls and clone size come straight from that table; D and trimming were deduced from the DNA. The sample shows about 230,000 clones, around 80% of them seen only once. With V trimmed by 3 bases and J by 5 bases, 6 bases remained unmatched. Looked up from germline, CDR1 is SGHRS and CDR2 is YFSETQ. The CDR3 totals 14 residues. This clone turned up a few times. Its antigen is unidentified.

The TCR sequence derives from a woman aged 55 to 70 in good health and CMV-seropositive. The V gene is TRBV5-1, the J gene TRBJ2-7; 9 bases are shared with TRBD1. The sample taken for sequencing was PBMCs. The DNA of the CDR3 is TGCGCCAGCAGCTCAGGGGACAGGGTCCACGAGCAGTACTTC. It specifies CASSSGDRVHEQYF.